The entry below describes one TCR beta chain. The record originates from a study of blood T cell repertoires in COVID-19. Study overall: The origin of the acute and convalescent COVID-19 samples was the United States, Italy and Spain.

As originally analysed: Cell counts per sample came from amplifying reference gene primers. Sequencing was performed with immunoSEQ multiplex PCR; in TCRdb, only in-frame clones are kept and a portion is missing. The V and J calls and the clone size are those of that table, but D and trimming were determined from the DNA. The sample includes a few hundred thousand clones, approximately 85% of them seen just once. Material for sequencing was peripheral blood. The source of this sequence is a man aged 80 or over with acute or convalescent COVID-19.

CDR3 protein: CASSQRENHEQYF. The CDR3 DNA reads as TGTGCCAGCAGCCAGCGGGAGAACCACGAGCAGTACTTC. The chain carries TRBV6-5 and TRBJ2-7; 8 nucleotides align to TRBD2. The CDR3 loop spans 13 amino acids. Germline CDR1 MNHEY, CDR2 SVGAGI. J was trimmed by 5 bases and V by 6 bases; bases with no gene match: 6.